What follows are 16 T cell receptor beta chains derived from one specimen sequenced in a study of T cell repertoires in cytomegalovirus infection. Their target antigens are unknown. One entry per CDR3 protein, called by TCRdb with MiXCR from the reads. The sample lists around 770,000 distinct CDR3 sequences, about 29% seen once, with roughly 14% in the top ten. The input for sequencing was cultured CD8+ T cells from PBMCs, taken from culture after CMV antigen stimulation. These receptors came from a human donor in good health (CMV status not recorded). Some clones in this sample may be carry-over from other donors' samples.

The genes are TRBV9 and TRBJ2-3, with a weak D call TRBD2 (7 bases). The CDR3 totals 16 residues. Between the trimmed V and J ends, which lost 0 bases and 2 bases, there was a span of 13 bases. Per germline, CDR1 SGDLS and CDR2 YYNGEE. The CDR3 sequence: CASSVEGGGLTDTQYF. CDR3 DNA sequence: TGTGCCAGCAGCGTAGAGGGCGGGGGCCTCACAGATACGCAGTATTTT. Complete variable domain (other parts from reference TRBV9 and TRBJ2-3): DSGVTQTPKHLITATGQRVTLRCSPRSGDLSVYWYQQSLDQGLQFLIQYYNGEERAKGNILERFSAQQFPDLHSELNLSSLELGDSALYFCASSVEGGGLTDTQYFGPGTRLTVL.

This clonotype was observed at least ten times. The V gene is TRBV7-2, the J gene TRBJ2-1; 7 nucleotides agree with TRBD1. V was clipped by 6 bases and J by 6 bases; unmatched bases: 14. There are 16 residues in the CDR3. Germline CDR1 SGHTA, CDR2 FQGNSA. CDR3 nucleotide sequence: TGTGCCAGCAGTCGCCCCGGGACAGTTCACGGCAATGAGCAGTTCTTC. Protein: CASSRPGTVHGNEQFF.

The chain couples TRBV27 to TRBJ1-1; 8 bases match TRBD1. Looked up from germline, CDR1 is MNHEY and CDR2 is SMNVEV (reference sequence). The CDR3 has 14 amino acids. Germline trimming cut 5 bases from V and 7 bases from J; bases unmatched to any gene: 9. The CDR3 nucleotides are TGTGCCAGCAGTCTTGGGCCAGGGGGCGGTGAAGCTTTCTTT. Residues: CASSLGPGGGEAFF.

The table lists this clonotype with a few counts. CDR3 nucleotides: TGTGCCAGCAGCTTATCTCGGTACTACAATGAGCAGTTCTTC. This gives the protein CASSLSRYYNEQFF. The V gene is TRBV7-6, the J gene TRBJ2-1; no clear D gene. V was cut by 2 bases and J by 3 bases, with 8 bases left in between. CDR1 and CDR2 from the germline V gene are SGHVS and FNYEAQ. CDR3 length: 14 amino acids. The whole variable domain, filled in from reference TRBV7-6 and TRBJ2-1, reads GAGVSQSPRYKVTKRGQDVALRCDPISGHVSLYWYRQALGQGPEFLTYFNYEAQQDKSGLPNDRFSAERPEGSISTLTIQRTEQRDSAMYRCASSLSRYYNEQFFGPGTRLTVL.

This clonotype was counted a single time. The J gene is TRBJ2-7, the V gene TRBV6-2 or TRBV6-3; D unresolved. Germline V CDR1 and CDR2: MNHEY, SVGEGT. Trimming pared 5 bases from V and 5 bases from J, leaving 16 bases between. CDR3 length: 14 amino acids. DNA for the CDR3: TGTGCCAGCAGTCCTCTTATGCTTGGGGACGAGCAGTACTTC. This gives the protein CASSPLMLGDEQYF.

This clonotype was picked up many times. V usage is TRBV7-9 and J usage is TRBJ2-7; D may match TRBD1 or TRBD2 (5 bases each). V lost 5 bases and J lost 1, with 12 bases in between. The germline V gene has CDR1 SEHNR and CDR2 FQNEAQ (reference sequence). The CDR3 is 14 amino acids. CDR3 sequence reads: CASSRPGSSYEQYF. The CDR3 nucleotides read TGTGCCAGCAGCCGCCCAGGGAGTTCCTACGAGCAGTACTTC.

This clonotype was observed a handful of times. The J gene is TRBJ2-5, the V gene TRBV11-1; 10 positions match TRBD1. This CDR3 is built from 17 residues. The germline CDR1 and CDR2 sequences are SGHAT and FQDESV (reference sequence). The junction had 10 bases not matched to a gene; V was cut back by 2 bases and J by 4 bases. CDR3 region: CASSLSARTGGIETQYF. The CDR3 DNA is TGTGCCAGCAGCTTATCCGCCCGGACAGGGGGTATAGAGACCCAGTACTTC.

This clonotype was picked up a small number of times. The chain combines TRBV28 with TRBJ2-7; tentatively, D is TRBD2 (6 bases). CDR3 length: 15 amino acids. Trimming removed 4 bases at V and 2 bases at J, with 15 bases between. The V gene's germline CDR1 is MDHEN and CDR2 SYDVKM. CDR3 region: CASSSPSVAAYEQYV. The CDR3 DNA follows: TGTGCCAGCAGTTCTCCCTCGGTAGCGGCCTACGAGCAGTACGTC.

This clonotype was observed a handful of times. The chain combines TRBV6-1 with TRBJ1-5; a possible D gene is TRBD1 (6 bases). Trimming shortened V by 7 bases and J by 4 bases, and 17 bases separated the two germline ends. Germline CDR1 and CDR2: MNHNS and SASEGT. The CDR3 is 15 residues long. The CDR3 sequence: CASKSLGGANQPQHF. The DNA of the CDR3 is TGTGCCAGCAAATCCTTAGGGGGGGCTAATCAGCCCCAGCATTTT.

The chain uses TRBV11-2 and TRBJ2-1; the D is unclear. V was pared by 0 bases and J by 6 bases, with 6 bases between. The CDR3 runs 13 residues. Germline lookup yields CDR1 SGHAT and CDR2 FQNNGV. The CDR3 region is CASSLEVVNEQFF. The CDR3 nucleotides are TGTGCCAGCAGCTTAGAGGTGGTCAATGAGCAGTTCTTC.

This chain uses TRBV2 with TRBJ2-7; no clear D gene. Trimming cost V 4 bases and J 1 base, with 8 bases left between them. The CDR3 covers 13 residues. Germline CDR1 and CDR2: SNHLY and FYNNEI. This CDR3 reads CASSVRESYEQYF. The CDR3 DNA is TGTGCCAGCAGTGTCAGAGAATCCTACGAGCAGTACTTC.

The genes are TRBV5-1 and TRBJ2-1, with 10 bases lining up with TRBD1. The CDR3 length is 15 residues. Trimming at V came to 4 bases and at J to 5 bases, leaving 6 bases not matched to a gene. CDR1 is SGHRS and CDR2 is YFSETQ in the germline V gene. CDR3 loop: CASSVGTGEDNEQFF. The CDR3 DNA sequence: TGCGCCAGCAGCGTCGGGACAGGGGAGGACAATGAGCAGTTCTTC.

The rearrangement joins TRBV20-1 to TRBJ2-5, with 8 bases fitting TRBD1. CDR1 is DFQATT, CDR2 SNEGSKA, per germline (reference sequence). V shed 0 bases, J shed 8 bases, and the junction held 11 bases outside the gene matches. CDR3 size: 15 residues. DNA for the CDR3: TGCAGTGCTAGAGACCTGGACAGGGAGACTTATACCCAGTACTTC. This translates into CSARDLDRETYTQYF.

The chain links TRBV27 to TRBJ1-2; D might be TRBD1 (5 bases). Germline CDR1 and CDR2: MNHEY and SMNVEV (reference sequence). The CDR3 contains 11 residues. V was clipped by 4 bases and J by 8 bases, with 8 bases between them. For the CDR3, the DNA is TGTGCCAGCAGTTCAGGGTGGGGCTACACCTTC. It specifies CASSSGWGYTF.

Turning to this clonotype: This is likely a read error, given that the CDR3 carries no conserved phenylalanine or tryptophan at its end. The V call is TRBV19, the J call TRBJ1-1; TRBD1 matches 7 bases. The V gene end was trimmed by 7 bases and the J gene end by 4 bases; junction bases not matched to a gene: 12. CDR1 is LNHDA and CDR2 is SQIVND in the germline V gene (reference sequence). The CDR3 is 15 residues long. The DNA for the CDR3 is TGTGCCAGTACTCCCCGACAGGGTCGGTTCACTGAAGCTTTCTGT. Protein: CASTPRQGRFTEAFC.

The sample holds a few counts of this clonotype. The chain is built from TRBV7-9 and TRBJ1-3, with 7 bases lining up with TRBD1. J was trimmed by 2 bases and V by 4 bases; bases with no gene match: 8. Germline assignment: CDR1 SEHNR and CDR2 FQNEAQ (reference sequence). The CDR3 contains 16 residues. CDR3 residues: CASSSSDRVAGNTIYF. The CDR3 bases are TGTGCCAGCAGCTCCTCCGACAGGGTGGCTGGAAACACCATATATTTT.